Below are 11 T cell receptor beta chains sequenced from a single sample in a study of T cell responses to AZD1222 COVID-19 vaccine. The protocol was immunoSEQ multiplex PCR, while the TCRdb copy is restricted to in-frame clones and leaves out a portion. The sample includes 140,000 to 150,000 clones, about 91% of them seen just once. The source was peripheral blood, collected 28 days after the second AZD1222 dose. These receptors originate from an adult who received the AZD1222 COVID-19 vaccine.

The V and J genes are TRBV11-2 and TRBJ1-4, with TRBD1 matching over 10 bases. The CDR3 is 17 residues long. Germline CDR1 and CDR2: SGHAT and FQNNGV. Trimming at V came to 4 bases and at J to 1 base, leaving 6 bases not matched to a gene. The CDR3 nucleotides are TGTGCCAGCAGCTCGCCGGGACAGGGGCTAACTAATGAAAAACTGTTTTTT. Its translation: CASSSPGQGLTNEKLFF.

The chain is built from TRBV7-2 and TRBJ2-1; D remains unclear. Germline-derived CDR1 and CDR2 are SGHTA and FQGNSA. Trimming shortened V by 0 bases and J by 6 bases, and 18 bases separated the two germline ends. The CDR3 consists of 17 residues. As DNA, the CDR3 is TGTGCCAGCAGCTTAGCTCCCCCAGGACGGGTGATCAATGAGCAGTTCTTC. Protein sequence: CASSLAPPGRVINEQFF.

The CDR3 loop reads CASSSERIDPGDTEAFF. In DNA form, the CDR3 reads TGTGCCAGTAGTTCGGAAAGGATCGACCCGGGTGATACTGAAGCTTTCTTT. The chain recombines TRBV19 with TRBJ1-1; D is ambiguous. Trimming took off 5 bases at V and 5 bases at J, with 24 bases between the two ends. CDR1 is LNHDA, CDR2 SQIVND, per germline (reference sequence). There are 17 residues in the CDR3. Together with reference TRBV19 and TRBJ1-1, the CDR3 gives the full variable domain: DGGITQSPKYLFRKEGQNVTLSCEQNLNHDAMYWYRQDPGQGLRLIYYSQIVNDFQKGDIAEGYSVSREKKESFPLTVTSAQKNPTAFYLCASSSERIDPGDTEAFFGQGTRLTVV.

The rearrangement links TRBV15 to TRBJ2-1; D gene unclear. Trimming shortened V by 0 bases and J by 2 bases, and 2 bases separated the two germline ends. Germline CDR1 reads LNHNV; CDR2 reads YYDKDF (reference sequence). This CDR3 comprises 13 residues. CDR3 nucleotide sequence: TGTGCCACCAGCAGAGAAGCCTACAATGAGCAGTTCTTC. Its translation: CATSREAYNEQFF.

The CDR3 nucleotides are TGTGCCAGCAGCCCCCGACAGGGGTCTGGAAACATTCAGTACTTC. This translates into CASSPRQGSGNIQYF. V usage is TRBV11-2 and J usage is TRBJ2-4; TRBD1 matches 8 bases. V shed 5 bases, J shed 6 bases, and the junction held 9 bases outside the gene matches. The V gene's germline CDR1 is SGHAT and CDR2 FQNNGV. This CDR3 is 15 amino acids long.

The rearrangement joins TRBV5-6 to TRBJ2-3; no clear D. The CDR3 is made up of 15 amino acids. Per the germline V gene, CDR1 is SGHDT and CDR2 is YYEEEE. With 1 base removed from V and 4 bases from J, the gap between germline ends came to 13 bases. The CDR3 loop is CASSLSLNLPDTQYF. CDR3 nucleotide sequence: TGTGCCAGCAGCTTGAGTCTAAACCTCCCAGATACGCAGTATTTT.

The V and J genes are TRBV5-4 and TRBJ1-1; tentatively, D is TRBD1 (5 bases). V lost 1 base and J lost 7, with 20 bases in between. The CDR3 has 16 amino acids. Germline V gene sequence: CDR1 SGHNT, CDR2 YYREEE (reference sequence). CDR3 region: CASSLKIQGGQGEAFF. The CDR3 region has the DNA TGTGCCAGCAGCTTGAAAATTCAGGGTGGGCAGGGTGAAGCTTTCTTT.

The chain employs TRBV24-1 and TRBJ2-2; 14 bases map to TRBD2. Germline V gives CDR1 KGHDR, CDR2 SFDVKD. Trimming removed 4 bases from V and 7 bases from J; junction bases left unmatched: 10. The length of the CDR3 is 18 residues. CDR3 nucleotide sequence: TGTGCCACCAGTGACCCCGGACTAGCGGGAGGCACCGGCGGGGAGCTGTTTTTT. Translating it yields CATSDPGLAGGTGGELFF.

The CDR3 reads CASSGQGSRQNEQFF. DNA for the CDR3: TGTGCCAGCAGCGGACAGGGAAGTCGTCAGAATGAGCAGTTCTTC. This chain uses TRBV3-1 (or the pseudogene TRBV3-2) with TRBJ2-1, with TRBD1 matching over 8 bases. Losses at the gene ends were 5 bases for V and 7 bases for J; bases not matched to a gene: 10. Germline V lookup: CDR1 LGHDT, CDR2 YNNKEL (reference sequence). The CDR3 is 15 residues long.

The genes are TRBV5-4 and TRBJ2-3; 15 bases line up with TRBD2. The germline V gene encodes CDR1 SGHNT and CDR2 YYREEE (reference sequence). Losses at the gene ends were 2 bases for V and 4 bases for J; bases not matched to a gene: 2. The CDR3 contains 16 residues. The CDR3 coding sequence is TGTGCCAGCAGCTTCCGGACTAGCGGGGGGGCAGATACGCAGTATTTT. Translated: CASSFRTSGGADTQYF.

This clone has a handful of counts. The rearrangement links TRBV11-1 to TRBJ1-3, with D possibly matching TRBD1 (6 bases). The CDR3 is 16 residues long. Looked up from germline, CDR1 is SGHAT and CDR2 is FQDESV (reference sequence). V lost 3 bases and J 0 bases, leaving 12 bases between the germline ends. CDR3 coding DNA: TGTGCCAGCAGCTTCGGGACAACGAGCTCTGGAAACACCATATATTTT. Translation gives CASSFGTTSSGNTIYF.